This record concerns one T cell receptor beta chain sequence. V dropped 0 bases and J dropped 3 bases, with 8 bases sitting between them. Germline values: CDR1 GTSNPN, CDR2 SVGIG (reference sequence). The CDR3 has 13 residues. This specimen comes from a study of control samples from healthy donors and cancer patients. Data came from immunoSEQ multiplex PCR; TCRdb stores just in-frame clones and leaves some out. The repertoire holds 130,000 to 150,000 clones, with around 94% as singletons. Sequencing input: PBMCs. V gene TRBV30 combines with J gene TRBJ1-1; no definite D call. The clonotype was recovered from a man aged 55 to 70 with colorectal cancer. CDR3 DNA sequence: TGTGCCTGGAGTGTACGGCGGGACACTGAAGCTTTCTTT. Its protein is CAWSVRRDTEAFF.